This T cell receptor (beta chain) was recorded in a study of blood T cell repertoires in COVID-19. This clone was found once. In the source study's methods: Estimated nucleated cell counts came from reference gene primer amplification. Profiled with immunoSEQ multiplex PCR; TCRdb holds only in-frame clones, not every one. V, J and clone size derive from that table, while D and trimming were established from the DNA sequence. The table has over 15,000 clones, 87% seen once. This receptor was obtained from a human donor in a cohort sampled during active COVID-19. The donor label of this sample is uncertain. Sequencing used peripheral blood.

CDR3 residues: CAISRAGVSNQPQHF. The CDR3 DNA follows: TGTGCCATCAGCCGAGCAGGGGTTAGCAATCAGCCCCAGCATTTT. The J gene is TRBJ1-5, the V gene TRBV10-3, with a tentative D call TRBD1 (6 bases). This CDR3 is built from 15 residues. Germline V gene sequence: CDR1 ENHRY, CDR2 SYGVKD. V was cut by 6 bases and J by 0 bases, with 12 bases left in between.